This TCR beta chain is from a study of T cells in Graves' hyperthyroidism and ophthalmopathy. CDR3 size: 14 residues. In germline, CDR1 is MDHEN, CDR2 SYDVKM. The V gene lost 6 bases and the J gene lost 8 bases, with 17 bases spanning the gap. Template material for amplifying TCR beta CDR3 regions consisted of RNA transcripts. The primer set for the first-round RT-PCR of the TCR CDR3 was HTBI. TCRdb independently ran MiXCR on the multiplex PCR reads; one entry per CDR3 protein. The sample has roughly 500,000 distinct CDR3 sequences; approximately 13% are singletons. This clonotype was found many times.

The gene calls are TRBV28 and TRBJ2-1; D unclear. Sequenced input: blood. The source of this sequence is a woman in her twenties or thirties with Graves' hyperthyroidism that later progressed to Graves' ophthalmopathy. DNA for the CDR3: TGTGCCAGCAGGGCTGATTTCGGAGACTATGAGCAGTTCTTC. Translating gives CASRADFGDYEQFF.